This T cell receptor beta chain was observed in a study of molecular identifiers for immune sequencing clone quantification. Turning to the study itself: Replicates split RNA from approximately 22,000 or 94,000 naive CD8 cells five ways, and the researchers sequenced four portions. Whole-study results and caveats: Should identical TCR molecules share a barcode, the sizes of highly expanded clones could be underestimated.

Libraries of naive CD8 cells were prepared from 20,000 to 1,000,000 sorted cells using 10%, 30% or 50% RNA. Making the bulk TCR libraries relied on previously described methods and listed TCR primers. MiXCR, run by TCRdb on the PCR reads, gives a single entry per CDR3 protein. The sample carries approximately 670,000 distinct CDR3 sequences, 15% to 20% recorded once. This clonotype was recorded many times. Antigen: not known. The receptor was derived from a human donor in good health. Some libraries in this study had Jurkat cell RNA spiked in. Source material: naive CD8+ T cells from blood, with Jurkat cell RNA spiked in. Documented subset: FACS-sorted CD8+CD4-CCR7+CD45RA+ naive T cells.

The CDR3 sequence is CASSLGPNQPQHF. The CDR3, as DNA: TGTGCCAGCAGTTTAGGGCCAAATCAGCCCCAGCATTTT. The chain uses TRBV27 and TRBJ1-5; unclear D gene. CDR3 length equals 13 residues. The V end lost 2 bases, the J end lost 4 bases, and 6 bases lay between the germline ends. Germline CDR1 and CDR2: MNHEY and SMNVEV (reference sequence).